A single T cell receptor beta chain is shown here with its context. The antigen is unknown. Germline V gene lookup returns CDR1 SGHAT and CDR2 FQNNGV. Trimming left V 3 bases short and J 4 bases short, with 13 bases between. The CDR3 sequence is 15 residues long. The data were obtained in a study of T cell responses to AZD1222 COVID-19 vaccine. Regarding the study as a whole: Unmutated variant regions are reportedly targeted by nearly half of spike-specific TCRs. After two AZD1222 doses, spike-specific TCR breadth and depth rose versus day 0. The sample set comprised mostly white British donors with more females, and clonal diversity was possibly underestimated. Just 6 or 7 AZD1222 recipients were seropositive at baseline.

The assay was immunoSEQ multiplex PCR, and TCRdb's table has in-frame clones only and misses some. The table has 240,000 or so clones, over 90% seen once. The chain links TRBV11-2 to TRBJ1-5, with D uncertain. Sample: peripheral blood, taken on day 0 of AZD1222 vaccination. The sequence was obtained from an adult in good health. The CDR3 DNA reads as TGTGCCAGCAGCTTCGACCCCGGGCCTAATCAGCCCCAGCATTTT. Its protein product is CASSFDPGPNQPQHF.